The clone carrying this T cell receptor beta chain was recorded many times. Its antigen remains unidentified. These data come from a study of CD8+ T cells in alopecia areata. Study-level results: When scalp samples are sequenced, resident alphabeta T cells of normal skin are also captured.

Germline CDR1 and CDR2: MRHNA and SNTAGT. The V and J ends lost 3 bases and 4 bases respectively, with 9 bases between them. The CDR3 sequence is 14 residues long. Sequencing relied on a cDNA template that was reverse transcribed from extracted RNA. Produced via immunoSEQ multiplex PCR; TCRdb's table is partial and in-frame only. Of some 130,000 clones listed, about 50% are singletons. The sequences come from CD8+ T cells sorted from blood, collected at week 0. The chain has TRBV6-4 and TRBJ2-2; tentative D call: TRBD2 (6 bases). This sequence was found in a human donor with alopecia areata. The CDR3 reads CASSELASTGELFF. DNA for the CDR3: TGTGCCAGCAGTGAACTAGCAAGCACCGGGGAGCTGTTTTTT.